This T cell receptor (beta chain) was identified during a study of cytomegalovirus exposure and HLA in healthy donors. The PCR had 60 Vbeta and 13 Jbeta primers. Here immunoSEQ multiplex PCR was the method, and the copy in TCRdb shows in-frame clones only, minus some. The data contain 85,000 to 130,000 clones, about four fifths of them singletons. Overall study results and limits: In vitro data verified a few CMV-associated chains as specific for CMV antigens.

Comments on this clone: Its antigen is unknown.

CDR3 length: 17 amino acids. Germline V gene sequence: CDR1 LGHNA, CDR2 YSLEER. After removal of 0 bases from V and 4 bases from J, the junction contained 7 bases not matched to a gene. This chain joins TRBV4-3 and TRBJ2-3; 10 positions match TRBD2. The clonotype comes from a man aged 50-59 years in good health and CMV-seronegative. Sequenced sample: PBMCs. Written as DNA, the CDR3 is TGCGCCAGCAGCCAAGACCTGACTAGCGGGCACCCAGATACGCAGTATTTT. This sequence encodes CASSQDLTSGHPDTQYF.